The entry below gives a single T cell receptor beta chain sequence along with its context. The antigen is undetermined. The source of the sample is a study of T-cell reconstitution after alpha-beta-depleted transplantation in children. Study results and limitations: A year had passed since transplant, and T-cell counts and diversity by then came mostly from newly produced T cells. In some patients, recipient T cells and intrathymic progenitors surviving conditioning explained high day-60 diversity. Reportedly, only several hundred clones from non-depleted graft cells drove alpha-beta T-cell counts at about two months.

V lost 7 bases to trimming and J lost 2 bases; unmatched junction nucleotides: 5. The CDR3 length is 14 residues. Looked up from germline, CDR1 is MRHNA and CDR2 is SNTAGT. Researchers prepared the TCRbeta library using unique molecular identifiers, the study reports. TCRdb processed the PCR reads anew with MiXCR; each CDR3 protein has one entry. The sample consists of about a million distinct CDR3 sequences, about 31% of them appearing once. The specimen comprised PBMCs, mostly from graft donor cells, sampled 360 days after TCRalphabeta/CD19-depleted stem cell transplant. This receptor was taken from a boy younger than two who had a stem cell transplant for SCID, so the T cells may come from the graft donor. The chain combines TRBV6-4 with TRBJ2-7; 10 positions match TRBD2. CDR3 DNA: TGTGCCAGCACCGTGACTAGCGGGCCCTACGAGCAGTACTTC. Translation gives CASTVTSGPYEQYF.